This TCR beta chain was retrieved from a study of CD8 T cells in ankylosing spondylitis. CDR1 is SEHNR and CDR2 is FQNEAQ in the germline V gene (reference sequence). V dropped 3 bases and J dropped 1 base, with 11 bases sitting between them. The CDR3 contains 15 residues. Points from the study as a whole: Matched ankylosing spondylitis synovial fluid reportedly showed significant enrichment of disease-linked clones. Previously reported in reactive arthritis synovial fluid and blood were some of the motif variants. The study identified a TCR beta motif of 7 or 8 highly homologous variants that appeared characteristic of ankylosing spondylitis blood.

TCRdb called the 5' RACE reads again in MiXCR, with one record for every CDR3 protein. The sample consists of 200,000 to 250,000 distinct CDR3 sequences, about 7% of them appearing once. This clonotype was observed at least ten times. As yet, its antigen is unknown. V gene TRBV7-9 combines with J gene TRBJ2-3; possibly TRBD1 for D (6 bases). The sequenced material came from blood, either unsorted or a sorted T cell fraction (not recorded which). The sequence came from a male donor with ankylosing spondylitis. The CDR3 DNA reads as TGTGCCAGCAGCTTTCTATCAGGGGGCACAGATACGCAGTATTTT. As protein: CASSFLSGGTDTQYF.